The 20 T cell receptor beta chains below all came from one sample that was sequenced in a study of beta chain features in type 1 diabetes. Study findings and constraints: Type 1 diabetes patients had TCRB CDR3s that were shorter (moderately but significantly so) in all four CD4+ subsets.

The isolated RNA, all of it, was reverse transcribed, so expressed TCRB transcripts were what got sequenced. The table came from immunoSEQ multiplex PCR; TCRdb's copy has only in-frame clones and leaves some out. Counted here are about 340,000 clones, 7% to 10% occurring once; the ten biggest clones make up about 1%. Their antigens remain unidentified. Sample: central memory CD4+ T cells from blood. The receptors here all came from a man between 25 and 39 years old with type 1 diabetes.

The rearrangement links TRBV2 to TRBJ1-5; unclear D gene. The germline V gene has CDR1 SNHLY and CDR2 FYNNEI. The CDR3 spans 17 residues. The ends were cut back, 6 bases at V and 4 bases at J, with 22 bases in the middle. CDR3 in DNA: TGTGCCAGCAGGCCCCCCGGGCGGCGTACAAATAATCAGCCCCAGCATTTT. Translated: CASRPPGRRTNNQPQHF.

The chain carries TRBV6-4 and TRBJ2-1; TRBD2 matches at 11 bases. The germline V gene encodes CDR1 MRHNA and CDR2 SNTAGT. Germline trimming cut 4 bases from V and 8 bases from J; bases unmatched to any gene: 7. This CDR3 has 15 amino acids. The CDR3 DNA sequence: TGTGCCAGCAGTGGCGGTAGCGGGGGGGCTTATGAGCAGTTCTTC. Protein: CASSGGSGGAYEQFF.

This clone was counted at least ten times. This chain uses TRBV7-9 with TRBJ2-5; the match to TRBD1 covers 7 bases. The CDR3 is made up of 14 amino acids. With V trimmed by 6 bases and J by 1 base, 5 bases remained unmatched. Germline CDR1 is SEHNR and CDR2 is FQNEAQ (reference sequence). The CDR3 bases are TGTGCCAGCAGACCGGACAGGATCCAAGAGACCCAGTACTTC. It is translated as CASRPDRIQETQYF.

This clone was found a few times. The chain recombines TRBV9 with TRBJ2-3; D not certain. The CDR3 contains 12 residues. Trimming left V 0 bases short and J 5 bases short, with 4 bases between. Germline CDR1 reads SGDLS; CDR2 reads YYNGEE. The CDR3 loop is CASSVEGDTQYF. The CDR3 nucleotides read TGTGCCAGCAGCGTAGAGGGAGATACGCAGTATTTT.

This clone was found many times. This rearrangement joins TRBV5-4 to TRBJ1-2; TRBD1 matches at 7 bases. The CDR3 has 15 amino acids. V lost 4 bases and J lost 4; bases outside the gene matches: 10. Germline V gene lookup returns CDR1 SGHNT and CDR2 YYREEE (reference sequence). This chain's CDR3 is CASSRDRETIYGYTF. The CDR3 DNA is TGTGCCAGCAGCCGAGACAGGGAAACCATCTATGGCTACACCTTC.

In its sample, this clone was seen a few times. Other DNA variants within this sample encode the same CDR3. The V gene is TRBV5-6, the J gene TRBJ1-4, with 8 bases matching TRBD1. Germline V CDR1 and CDR2: SGHDT, YYEEEE. With V trimmed by 2 bases and J by 7 bases, 4 bases remained unmatched. The CDR3 runs 14 residues. The CDR3 loop is CASSLGQGSEKLFF. The CDR3 DNA reads TGTGCCAGCAGCTTAGGACAGGGAAGTGAAAAACTGTTTTTT.

This clone was seen a few times. V is TRBV7-6 and J is TRBJ1-1; possibly TRBD1 for D (5 bases). V was shortened by 1 base and J by 5 bases, with 11 bases between the two germline ends. Germline CDR1 SGHVS, CDR2 FNYEAQ. This CDR3 spans 14 amino acids. The CDR3 spells CASSLGAGRTEAFF. The CDR3 DNA follows: TGTGCCAGCAGCTTAGGCGCAGGGAGGACTGAAGCTTTCTTT.

This clone came up a few times. The chain has TRBV5-6 and TRBJ2-1; a weak D match, TRBD1 (7 bases). V was trimmed by 2 bases and J by 0 bases, leaving 15 bases between them. The germline V gene encodes CDR1 SGHDT and CDR2 YYEEEE. This CDR3 is built from 17 residues. The CDR3 reads CASSFPQGGNSYNEQFF. The CDR3 nucleotides read TGTGCCAGCAGCTTTCCCCAGGGGGGTAACTCCTACAATGAGCAGTTCTTC.

The chain joins TRBV6-5 to TRBJ1-1, with a tentative D call TRBD1 (5 bases). Trimming cost V 7 bases and J 5 bases, with 20 bases left between them. Germline-derived CDR1 and CDR2 are MNHEY and SVGAGI. This CDR3 has 15 amino acids. In DNA, the CDR3 is TGTGCCAGCAACACCAGCGGGGGGAAGAAGACTGAAGCTTTCTTT. It yields the protein CASNTSGGKKTEAFF.

The sample holds one count of this clone. V gene TRBV11-3 combines with J gene TRBJ2-1; a possible D gene is TRBD2 (6 bases). The V end lost 1 base, the J end lost 9 bases, and 13 bases lay between the germline ends. The V gene's germline CDR1 is SGHNT and CDR2 YENEEA. CDR3 length: 14 amino acids. CDR3 sequence reads: CASSLVGRGGEQFF. CDR3 in DNA: TGTGCCAGCAGCTTAGTAGGTCGGGGAGGTGAGCAGTTCTTC.

The CDR3 reads CATSRDRGLSYEQYF. For the CDR3, the DNA is TGTGCCACCAGCAGGGACAGGGGCCTCTCCTACGAGCAGTACTTC. This chain links TRBV15 with TRBJ2-7; 9 positions match TRBD1. This CDR3 region has 15 residues. The V and J ends lost 3 bases and 0 bases, in that order; junction bases with no gene match: 3. Germline assignment: CDR1 LNHNV and CDR2 YYDKDF (reference sequence).

There are many counts of this clone. The chain is built from TRBV19 and TRBJ1-1, with D tentatively TRBD1 (5 bases). The V gene's germline CDR1 is LNHDA and CDR2 SQIVND (reference sequence). The CDR3 length is 15 residues. V shed 7 bases and J shed 9 bases, with 24 bases lying between them. The CDR3 protein is CASTSWGGRKGQAFF. As DNA, the CDR3 is TGTGCCAGTACCTCCTGGGGAGGACGGAAGGGGCAAGCTTTCTTT.

The rearrangement links TRBV25-1 to TRBJ1-4; no definite D call. Per the germline V gene, CDR1 is MGHDK and CDR2 is SYGVNS. Deletions cut 0 bases from V and 10 bases from J, with 18 bases between. The CDR3 contains 16 residues. CDR3 coding DNA: TGTGCCAGCAGTGAATATTTTCCGGGCAAGCGGGGAAAACTGTTTTTT. Translated: CASSEYFPGKRGKLFF.

The genes are TRBV28 and TRBJ1-1, with D unresolved. The CDR3 is 15 amino acids. From germline, CDR1 is MDHEN and CDR2 SYDVKM. The V and J ends lost 5 bases and 1 base respectively, with 14 bases between them. The CDR3 sequence is CASSPHSDSNTEAFF. DNA for the CDR3: TGTGCCAGCAGTCCACACTCGGATTCGAACACTGAAGCTTTCTTT.

This clone was detected ten times or more. The chain uses TRBV7-2 and TRBJ2-5; 8 nucleotides match TRBD2. Germline trimming cut 5 bases from V and 7 bases from J; bases unmatched to any gene: 6. The CDR3 extends over 13 amino acids. Germline assignment: CDR1 SGHTA and CDR2 FQGNSA. CDR3 sequence reads: CASSPTLAGTQYF. CDR3 DNA: TGTGCCAGCAGCCCGACCCTAGCGGGGACCCAGTACTTC.

In its sample, this clone was seen a few times. This chain connects TRBV5-6 to TRBJ1-2; no firm D call. V dropped 4 bases and J dropped 10 bases, with 20 bases sitting between them. This CDR3 contains 14 residues. The germline CDR1 and CDR2 sequences are SGHDT and YYEEEE. CDR3 sequence (DNA): TGTGCCAGCAGCCCATGGCTTTTTAGACACCACTACACCTTC. This codes for CASSPWLFRHHYTF.

This clone was detected only a few times. The J gene is TRBJ1-5, the V gene TRBV7-2; TRBD1 is a possible D gene (5 bases). This CDR3 has 13 residues. Trimming took off 4 bases at V and 5 bases at J, with 9 bases between the two ends. Germline CDR1 SGHTA, CDR2 FQGNSA. CDR3 DNA sequence: TGTGCCAGCAGCTCCGACAGTTATCAGCCCCAGCATTTT. Translating it yields CASSSDSYQPQHF.

This clone was seen more than once but under ten times. The gene calls are TRBV7-2 and TRBJ2-2, with D unresolved. V lost 5 bases and J lost 4, with 8 bases in between. Germline loops: CDR1 SGHTA, CDR2 FQGNSA. This CDR3 comprises 13 residues. CDR3 nucleotides: TGTGCCAGCAGCCGCGTAACCACCGGGGAGCTGTTTTTT. It codes for CASSRVTTGELFF.

This clone occurred many times. The rearrangement links TRBV2 to TRBJ2-7; 9 positions match TRBD2. The germline gives CDR1 SNHLY, CDR2 FYNNEI. With V trimmed by 10 bases and J by 3 bases, 7 bases remained unmatched. The CDR3 has 13 residues. The CDR3 bases are TGTGCCAACCTCGGGACTAGCATCTACGAGCAGTACTTC. Protein: CANLGTSIYEQYF. The full variable domain, its missing parts supplied by reference TRBV2 and TRBJ2-7, is EPEVTQTPSHQVTQMGQEVILRCVPISNHLYFYWYRQILGQKVEFLVSFYNNEISEKSEIFDDQFSVERPDGSNFTLKIRSTKLEDSAMYFCANLGTSIYEQYFGPGTRLTVT.

This sequence joins TRBV11-2 and TRBJ2-5; D unresolved. V lost 1 base and J lost 5, with 23 bases in between. This CDR3 spans 18 amino acids. Germline V gene sequence: CDR1 SGHAT, CDR2 FQNNGV. CDR3 in DNA: TGTGCCAGCAGCTTAGTAGATGGTGGTTCGGCGACTTGGGAGACCCAGTACTTC. This codes for CASSLVDGGSATWETQYF.